The 11 T cell receptor beta chains below all came from one sample that was sequenced in a study of vaccination and CD4 T cells after COVID-19. With the Oncomine TCR Beta short-read assay, DNA from cultured CD4+ T cells was sequenced. TCRdb reanalysed the PCR reads using MiXCR and keeps one entry per CDR3 protein. The profile shows 10,000 to 15,000 distinct CDR3 sequences, roughly two fifths of them singletons. Treatment meaning: roughly 11-day PBMC culture with coronavirus spike peptide pools or control peptides (ViraFEST assay). Their specific antigens are unknown. Sequencing used cultured CD4+ T cells from blood. The receptors derive from a human donor with COVID-19.

In its sample, this clonotype was seen a few times. This rearrangement joins TRBV7-2 to TRBJ2-5; D unclear. Germline V gene data show CDR1 as SGHTA and CDR2 as FQGNSA. The CDR3 extends over 11 amino acids. V lost 0 bases, J lost 6 bases, and 2 bases lay in between. The CDR3: CASSLAQTQYF. The CDR3 nucleotides read TGTGCCAGCAGCTTAGCCCAGACCCAGTACTTC.

For the CDR3, the DNA is TGTGCCAGCAGCTTGGATGCAAGCTACGAGCAGTACTTC. This translates into CASSLDASYEQYF. The chain joins TRBV5-4 to TRBJ2-7; D is undetermined. There are 13 residues in the CDR3. Germline-derived CDR1 and CDR2 are SGHNT and YYREEE (reference sequence). V was clipped by 0 bases and J by 3 bases, with 7 bases between them.

This clonotype was recorded a few times. J is TRBJ1-2 and V is TRBV19; TRBD1 aligns across 11 bases. Germline CDR1 LNHDA, CDR2 SQIVND (reference sequence). The CDR3 extends over 15 amino acids. V was pared by 3 bases and J by 4 bases, with 4 bases of the junction left unmatched. The DNA of the CDR3 is TGTGCCAGTAGTATCCCGGGACAGGGGGTCTATGGCTACACCTTC. Its protein product is CASSIPGQGVYGYTF.

V is TRBV7-2 and J is TRBJ2-4; 9 bases line up with TRBD1. CDR1 and CDR2 (germline): SGHTA, FQGNSA. V lost 4 bases and J lost 5; bases outside the gene matches: 3. The CDR3 length is 14 residues. This CDR3 reads CASSSRTGENIQYF. Written as DNA, the CDR3 is TGTGCCAGCAGCTCTCGGACAGGGGAAAACATTCAGTACTTC.

V usage is TRBV25-1 and J usage is TRBJ1-4, with D unclear. Germline V gives CDR1 MGHDK, CDR2 SYGVNS. The CDR3 is 14 amino acids. V lost 3 bases and J 3 bases, leaving 8 bases between the germline ends. CDR3 sequence reads: CASSDGVANEKLFF. The CDR3 nucleotides are TGTGCCAGCAGTGACGGGGTGGCTAATGAAAAACTGTTTTTT. Supplemented by reference TRBV25-1 and TRBJ1-4, the full variable domain reads EADIYQTPRYLVIGTGKKITLECSQTMGHDKMYWYQQDPGMELHLIHYSYGVNSTEKGDLSSESTVSRIRTEHFPLTLESARPSHTSQYLCASSDGVANEKLFFGSGTQLSVL.

The rearrangement joins TRBV6-1 to TRBJ1-2; 9 bases are shared with TRBD1. V shed 5 bases and J 7 bases; nucleotides not matched to a gene: 11. Germline V gene data show CDR1 as MNHNS and CDR2 as SASEGT. CDR3 size: 15 residues. The CDR3 sequence is CASSPRTGALLGYTF. The CDR3 region has the DNA TGTGCCAGCAGTCCCCGGACAGGGGCCCTTCTTGGCTACACCTTC.

This clonotype was counted only a few times. The gene calls are TRBV6-1 and TRBJ1-6; 8 bases are a match to TRBD1. The CDR3 has 14 amino acids. Germline loops: CDR1 MNHNS, CDR2 SASEGT. V gave up 8 bases and J gave up 9 bases; unmatched junction bases: 9. The CDR3 DNA reads TGTGCCAGCCGTGGACAGGGATTTTCTTCACCCCTCCACTTT. This codes for CASRGQGFSSPLHF.

The chain has TRBV11-2 and TRBJ2-5; D is unclear. The CDR3 totals 12 residues. The germline V gene has CDR1 SGHAT and CDR2 FQNNGV. V was cut by 2 bases and J by 1 base, with 2 bases left in between. CDR3 loop: CASSLTQETQYF. The CDR3 coding sequence is TGTGCCAGCAGCTTAACCCAAGAGACCCAGTACTTC.

The V and J genes are TRBV6-1 and TRBJ2-5; no definite D call. Germline lookup yields CDR1 MNHNS and CDR2 SASEGT. The CDR3 sequence is 13 residues long. Trimming took 6 bases from V and 5 from J, leaving 13 bases between them. The CDR3 bases are TGTGCCAGCAGCCTCCCAGTTGTCGAGACCCAGTACTTC. Translation: CASSLPVVETQYF.

The V gene is TRBV30, the J gene TRBJ1-6; D gene uncertain. Trimming cost V 4 bases and J 6 bases, with 13 bases left between them. The CDR3 extends over 14 amino acids. CDR1 GTSNPN and CDR2 SVGIG come from the germline V gene (reference sequence). The CDR3 sequence is CAWNKGWGNSPLHF. CDR3 sequence (DNA): TGTGCCTGGAATAAAGGCTGGGGTAATTCACCCCTCCACTTT.

The genes are TRBV19 and TRBJ1-5; maybe TRBD1 (5 bases). Trimming pared 4 bases from V and 0 bases from J, leaving 10 bases between. Germline CDR1 is LNHDA and CDR2 is SQIVND (reference sequence). This CDR3 contains 15 residues. CDR3 protein: CASSTVQGSNQPQHF. DNA of the CDR3: TGTGCCAGTAGTACCGTCCAGGGTAGCAATCAGCCCCAGCATTTT.